This T cell receptor (beta chain) was recovered during a study of Ad26.COV2.S vaccination and SARS-CoV-2 variants. The overall study: Donor got 5x10^10 or 1x10^11 viral particles of Ad26.COV2.S.

Documented treatment: 15 to 20 received Ad26.COV2.S at low or high dose, single or two shots; roughly five received placebo; per-sample allocation not given. Sampling occurred on day 63 after the first vaccine or placebo injection. Its platform was an Ad26 vector, and its expressed antigen was Wuhan-strain SARS-CoV-2 spike. CDR1 is LNHDA, CDR2 SQIVND, per germline (reference sequence). There are 15 residues in the CDR3. V lost 6 bases to trimming and J lost 3 bases; unmatched junction nucleotides: 6. Sequencing used immunoSEQ multiplex PCR; TCRdb keeps in-frame clones, though not all of them. Among about 410,000 clones, about nine tenths were seen once, and the ten largest hold more than 1.5%. In regard to this clone: The antigen is not known. This specimen includes other DNA sequences encoding the same CDR3.

Regarding the study as a whole: Once vaccination had occurred, spike-specific CD8+ and CD4+ T cell responses reportedly showed substantial breadth. Non-spike TCR breadth did not differ much between vaccine and placebo recipients.

This sample comprised peripheral blood, obtained in a trial of Ad26.COV2.S vaccine versus placebo. This sequence was found in a person aged 18-65 years who received the Ad26.COV2.S COVID-19 vaccine or a placebo. The chain combines TRBV19 with TRBJ1-2, with 11 nucleotides matching TRBD1. This CDR3 is CASRADRGLYYGYTF. CDR3 coding DNA: TGTGCCAGTAGGGCGGACAGGGGGCTCTACTATGGCTACACCTTC.